This T cell receptor beta chain is from a study of blood T cell repertoires in COVID-19. The wider study: T cells, B-cell-depleted T cells, or PBMCs provided the cDNA or gDNA that served as material.

The J segment lost 6 bases and the V segment lost 5 bases, leaving 9 bases of the junction unmatched. Germline V lookup: CDR1 MNHEY, CDR2 SVGEGT. The CDR3 extends over 14 amino acids. This table comes from immunoSEQ multiplex PCR, and its TCRdb copy is limited to in-frame clones, with some not included. The table has 150,000 to 180,000 clones, roughly 88% seen once. The sequenced material came from peripheral blood. The V gene is TRBV6-2 or TRBV6-3, the J gene TRBJ1-2; 7 bases line up with TRBD1. The origin of this receptor is a woman between 45 and 65 years old with acute or convalescent COVID-19. CDR3 DNA: TGTGCCAGCAGTCGACAGACAGGGTATCATGGCTACACCTTC. It yields the protein CASSRQTGYHGYTF.